This T cell receptor beta chain was identified during a study of T cell repertoires in cytomegalovirus infection. Study context: Through public TCR beta signatures, both CMV infection and matching HLA type were indicated.

TCRdb recomputed calls from the reads with MiXCR, one row per CDR3 protein. The sample shows roughly 760,000 distinct CDR3 sequences, 35% of them seen only once. Trimming took 5 bases from V and 7 from J; bases not matched to a gene: 6. The CDR3 covers 15 residues. Per germline, CDR1 SGHTA and CDR2 FQGNSA. The sample holds many counts of this clonotype. Its antigen is not identified. Study observations and caveats: Dominant in the ex vivo response were TCR beta clonotypes restricted by HLA-C and specific for CMV. Adding up the frequency of public TCR beta families identified people who carried CMV plus the relevant HLA.

What was sequenced was PBMCs. This TCR was recovered from a human donor in good health (CMV status not recorded). Some clones in this sample may be carry-over from other donors' samples. The chain combines TRBV7-2 with TRBJ1-6; 9 bases fit TRBD1. CDR3 nucleotides: TGTGCCAGCAGCCTACCGGGACAGGGAAATTCACCCCTCCACTTT. Its protein product is CASSLPGQGNSPLHF. Using reference TRBV7-2 and TRBJ1-6 for the parts outside the CDR3, the full variable domain is GAGVSQSPSNKVTEKGKDVELRCDPISGHTALYWYRQSLGQGLEFLIYFQGNSAPDKSGLPSDRFSAERTGGSVSTLTIQRTQQEDSAVYLCASSLPGQGNSPLHFGNGTRLTVT.